This T cell receptor beta chain was sequenced in a study of CD8 T cells in Susac syndrome. Blood CD8+ and CD4+ T cells underwent high-throughput TCR beta sequencing. RNA in amounts of about 0.5 to 1 ug was reverse transcribed with random hexamers. MiXCR was run by TCRdb on the immunoSEQ multiplex PCR reads, yielding one entry per CDR3 protein. The table has approximately 160,000 distinct CDR3 sequences, around 90% seen once. Looked up from germline, CDR1 is DFQATT and CDR2 is SNEGSKA (reference sequence). This CDR3 is built from 15 residues. Trimming took 5 bases from V and 7 from J; bases not matched to a gene: 15.

The chain combines TRBV20-1 with TRBJ2-5; 8 nucleotides align to TRBD2. Source material: CD4+ T cells from PBMCs. This clonotype was sampled from a human donor in good health. The CDR3 sequence is CSASLDSGKTGTQYF. CDR3 nucleotides: TGCAGTGCTTCTCTGGATAGCGGGAAAACGGGGACCCAGTACTTC.